This T cell receptor beta chain was captured in a study of human T cells and chemical hapten exposure. Study-wide context: Patients, predominantly female, presented with alopecia areata, totalis or universalis.

V was pared by 0 bases and J by 5 bases, with 10 bases between. The germline CDR1 and CDR2 sequences are SGHDN and FVKESK. This CDR3 spans 15 amino acids. Many counts were recorded for this clonotype. Regarding time point: patch test 1, 2 weeks after DPC sensitization. This sample's treatment: therapeutic diphenylcyclopropenone sensitization with weekly scalp DPC. Total RNA extraction was carried out from unfractionated whole blood. MiXCR, run by TCRdb on the RACE reads, gives a single entry per CDR3 protein. The table records around 57,000 distinct CDR3 sequences, about 10% of them present only once. The sequence was obtained from a woman in her thirties or forties with alopecia areata. Some clones in this sample may be carry-over from other donors' samples. The chain combines TRBV14 with TRBJ2-2; maybe TRBD2 (6 bases). The input for sequencing was whole blood, taken in connection with sensitization to the hapten diphenylcyclopropenone (DPC). This CDR3 reads CASSQERLATGELFF. The CDR3 bases are TGTGCCAGCAGCCAAGAAAGGCTAGCGACCGGGGAGCTGTTTTTT.